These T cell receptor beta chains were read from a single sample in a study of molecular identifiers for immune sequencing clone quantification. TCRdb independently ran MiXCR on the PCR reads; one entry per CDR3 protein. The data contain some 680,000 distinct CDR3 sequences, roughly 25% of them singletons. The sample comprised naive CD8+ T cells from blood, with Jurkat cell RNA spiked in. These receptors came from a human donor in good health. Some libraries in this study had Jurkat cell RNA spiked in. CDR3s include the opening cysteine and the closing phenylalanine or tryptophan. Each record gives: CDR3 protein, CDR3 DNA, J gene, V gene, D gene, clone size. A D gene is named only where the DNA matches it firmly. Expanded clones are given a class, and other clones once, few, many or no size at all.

CDR3aa: CASRHPEFEAFF
CDR3nt: TGTGCCAGCAGGCACCCGGAGTTTGAAGCTTTCTTT
j_gene: TRBJ1-1
v_gene: TRBV28
d_gene: NA
abundance: many

CDR3aa: CASSTMDVYEQYF
CDR3nt: TGTGCCAGCAGTACAATGGACGTCTACGAGCAGTACTTC
j_gene: TRBJ2-7
v_gene: TRBV6-6
d_gene: NA
abundance: NA

CDR3aa: CACSLQGLPDTQYF
CDR3nt: TGTGCCTGCAGCTTACAGGGGCTTCCAGATACGCAGTATTTT
j_gene: TRBJ2-3
v_gene: TRBV5-3
d_gene: TRBD1
abundance: NA

CDR3aa: CSAIGTAGEQYF
CDR3nt: TGCAGCGCCATCGGGACAGCAGGCGAGCAGTACTTC
j_gene: TRBJ2-7
v_gene: TRBV29-1
d_gene: TRBD1
abundance: many

CDR3aa: CASRRLFQETQYF
CDR3nt: TGTGCCAGCAGGCGACTTTTCCAAGAGACCCAGTACTTC
j_gene: TRBJ2-5
v_gene: TRBV28
d_gene: NA
abundance: few

CDR3aa: CASRVQGPITYEQYF
CDR3nt: TGTGCCAGCAGGGTACAGGGCCCCATCACCTACGAGCAGTACTTC
j_gene: TRBJ2-7
v_gene: TRBV2
d_gene: NA
abundance: many

CDR3aa: CASSQEIWGQATYEQYF
CDR3nt: TGCGCCAGCAGCCAAGAGATCTGGGGACAGGCCACCTACGAGCAGTACTTC
j_gene: TRBJ2-7
v_gene: TRBV4-1
d_gene: TRBD1
abundance: NA

CDR3aa: CAWSVHMQNEQFF
CDR3nt: TGTGCCTGGAGTGTACATATGCAGAATGAGCAGTTCTTC
j_gene: TRBJ2-1
v_gene: TRBV30
d_gene: NA
abundance: NA

CDR3aa: CASSYSGTSLYEQYF
CDR3nt: TGTGCCAGCAGTTACTCCGGGACTAGTCTCTACGAGCAGTACTTC
j_gene: TRBJ2-7
v_gene: TRBV6-5
d_gene: TRBD2
abundance: few

CDR3aa: CASSNHGLASEQYF
CDR3nt: TGTGCCAGCAGCAACCACGGACTAGCCAGCGAGCAGTACTTC
j_gene: TRBJ2-7
v_gene: TRBV21-1
d_gene: NA
abundance: NA

CDR3aa: CASSSGLAGVLETQYF
CDR3nt: TGTGCCAGCAGTTCGGGACTAGCGGGAGTTTTAGAGACCCAGTACTTC
j_gene: TRBJ2-5
v_gene: TRBV28
d_gene: TRBD2
abundance: NA

CDR3aa: CSAIPINTEAFF
CDR3nt: TGCAGTGCTATTCCAATTAACACTGAAGCTTTCTTT
j_gene: TRBJ1-1
v_gene: TRBV20-1
d_gene: NA
abundance: many

CDR3aa: CSARLQSPNEKLFF
CDR3nt: TGCAGTGCCCGATTGCAAAGCCCTAATGAAAAACTGTTTTTT
j_gene: TRBJ1-4
v_gene: TRBV20-1
d_gene: NA
abundance: many

CDR3aa: CASSSDNTEALF
CDR3nt: TGTGCCAGCAGCTCCGATAACACTGAAGCTCTCTTT
j_gene: TRBJ1-1
v_gene: TRBV7-9
d_gene: NA
abundance: NA

CDR3aa: CASSPGGGSGSTIYF
CDR3nt: TGTGCCAGCAGCCCAGGTGGCGGCTCTGGAAGCACCATATATTTT
j_gene: TRBJ1-3
v_gene: TRBV9
d_gene: NA
abundance: NA

CDR3aa: CASSQDSASQPQHF
CDR3nt: TGTGCCAGCAGCCAAGATTCGGCGAGTCAGCCCCAGCATTTT
j_gene: TRBJ1-5
v_gene: TRBV3-2
d_gene: NA
abundance: NA

CDR3aa: CASSQAEKSKNIQYF
CDR3nt: TGTGCCAGCTCCCAAGCAGAAAAATCCAAAAACATTCAATACTTC
j_gene: TRBJ2-4
v_gene: TRBV7-9
d_gene: NA
abundance: NA

CDR3aa: CASTLRGTHPVDEKLFF
CDR3nt: TGTGCCAGCACCCTCCGGGGCACACACCCGGTTGATGAAAAACTGTTTTTT
j_gene: TRBJ1-4
v_gene: TRBV5-6
d_gene: NA
abundance: NA

CDR3aa: CASSVLPSTEAFF
CDR3nt: TGTGCCAGCAGTGTATTGCCCAGCACTGAAGCTTTCTTT
j_gene: TRBJ1-1
v_gene: TRBV27
d_gene: NA
abundance: few

CDR3aa: CASSQDGWAEAFF
CDR3nt: TGTGCCAGCAGCCAAGATGGGTGGGCTGAAGCTTTCTTT
j_gene: TRBJ1-1
v_gene: TRBV6-4
d_gene: NA
abundance: few

CDR3aa: CASSSTGPGQPQHF
CDR3nt: TGTGCCAGCAGTTCGACAGGGCCAGGTCAGCCCCAGCATTTT
j_gene: TRBJ1-5
v_gene: TRBV27
d_gene: TRBD1
abundance: many

CDR3aa: CASSMTATDYGYTF
CDR3nt: TGTGCCAGTAGTATGACTGCTACCGACTATGGCTACACCTTC
j_gene: TRBJ1-2
v_gene: TRBV19
d_gene: NA
abundance: NA

CDR3aa: CASSPPGVGETQYF
CDR3nt: TGTGCCAGCAGCCCCCCAGGGGTGGGAGAGACCCAGTACTTC
j_gene: TRBJ2-5
v_gene: TRBV7-9
d_gene: NA
abundance: few

CDR3aa: CASSQVYVGQVTNEQFF
CDR3nt: TGCGCCAGCAGCCAAGTTTACGTCGGACAGGTAACCAATGAGCAGTTCTTC
j_gene: TRBJ2-1
v_gene: TRBV4-3
d_gene: TRBD1
abundance: few

CDR3aa: CSLPASGSFYNEQFF
CDR3nt: TGCAGTCTTCCAGCTAGCGGGAGTTTTTACAATGAGCAGTTCTTC
j_gene: TRBJ2-1
v_gene: TRBV20-1
d_gene: TRBD2
abundance: few

CDR3aa: CASSPQTGPGVEQYF
CDR3nt: TGCGCCAGCAGCCCCCAGACAGGCCCTGGCGTCGAGCAGTACTTC
j_gene: TRBJ2-7
v_gene: TRBV4-1
d_gene: NA
abundance: few

CDR3aa: CASSMMNTGELFF
CDR3nt: TGTGCCAGTAGTATGATGAACACCGGGGAGCTGTTTTTT
j_gene: TRBJ2-2
v_gene: TRBV19
d_gene: NA
abundance: NA

CDR3aa: CSAPTSISYNEQFF
CDR3nt: TGCAGTGCTCCGACTAGCATCTCCTACAATGAGCAGTTCTTC
j_gene: TRBJ2-1
v_gene: TRBV20-1
d_gene: TRBD2
abundance: few

CDR3aa: CASSFRAGEPETQYF
CDR3nt: TGTGCCAGCAGCTTTAGAGCGGGAGAGCCAGAGACCCAGTACTTC
j_gene: TRBJ2-5
v_gene: TRBV7-9
d_gene: TRBD2
abundance: many

CDR3aa: CASSLGGLSTGAFF
CDR3nt: TGCGCCAGCAGCTTGGGGGGCCTGAGCACTGGGGCTTTCTTT
j_gene: TRBJ1-1
v_gene: TRBV5-1
d_gene: NA
abundance: NA

CDR3aa: CASTFGGETEAFF
CDR3nt: TGTGCCAGTACGTTCGGGGGTGAGACTGAAGCTTTCTTT
j_gene: TRBJ1-1
v_gene: TRBV19
d_gene: NA
abundance: NA

CDR3aa: CASSFSKSYNEQFF
CDR3nt: TGTGCCAGCAGCTTCAGTAAATCGTACAATGAGCAGTTCTTC
j_gene: TRBJ2-1
v_gene: TRBV5-6
d_gene: NA
abundance: few

CDR3aa: CASSLSRPESMNTEAFF
CDR3nt: TGTGCCAGCAGTTTATCTCGGCCAGAGAGTATGAACACTGAAGCTTTCTTT
j_gene: TRBJ1-1
v_gene: TRBV27
d_gene: NA
abundance: few

CDR3aa: CASSLGAGAYLRKDARYF
CDR3nt: TGTGCCAGCAGCTTAGGAGCCGGGGCGTACTTGCGTAAAGATGCGCGGTATTTT
j_gene: TRBJ2-3
v_gene: TRBV7-2
d_gene: NA
abundance: NA

CDR3aa: CASGLTGTISNQPQHF
CDR3nt: TGTGCCAGCGGTTTAACTGGGACAATAAGCAATCAGCCCCAGCATTTT
j_gene: TRBJ1-5
v_gene: TRBV28
d_gene: NA
abundance: NA

CDR3aa: CASSSRGIAKNIQYF
CDR3nt: TGTGCCAGCAGCTCGCGGGGGATAGCCAAAAACATTCAGTACTTC
j_gene: TRBJ2-4
v_gene: TRBV13
d_gene: TRBD2
abundance: many

CDR3aa: CASIEFAYTGELFF
CDR3nt: TGTGCCAGCATTGAGTTTGCTTACACCGGGGAGCTGTTTTTT
j_gene: TRBJ2-2
v_gene: TRBV6-1
d_gene: NA
abundance: NA

CDR3aa: CASSGWPSVGYNEQFF
CDR3nt: TGTGCCAGCAGCGGTTGGCCGAGTGTAGGGTACAATGAGCAGTTCTTC
j_gene: TRBJ2-1
v_gene: TRBV5-6
d_gene: NA
abundance: many

CDR3aa: CASSLRHGAYEQYF
CDR3nt: TGTGCCAGCAGCTTAAGGCATGGCGCCTACGAGCAGTACTTC
j_gene: TRBJ2-7
v_gene: TRBV7-9
d_gene: NA
abundance: NA

CDR3aa: CASSQAGTRKETQYF
CDR3nt: TGCGCCAGCAGTCAAGCCGGGACAAGGAAAGAGACCCAGTACTTC
j_gene: TRBJ2-5
v_gene: TRBV10-2
d_gene: NA
abundance: few

CDR3aa: CASSFSENTEAFF
CDR3nt: TGTGCCAGCAGTTTTTCTGAGAACACTGAAGCTTTCTTT
j_gene: TRBJ1-1
v_gene: TRBV28
d_gene: NA
abundance: many

CDR3aa: CATSGWIGPGEKLFF
CDR3nt: TGTGCCACCAGCGGATGGATAGGGCCGGGTGAAAAACTGTTTTTT
j_gene: TRBJ1-4
v_gene: TRBV15
d_gene: NA
abundance: NA

CDR3aa: CASSQAGGDYSNQPQHF
CDR3nt: TGTGCCAGCAGCCAGGCCGGAGGGGATTATAGCAATCAGCCCCAGCATTTT
j_gene: TRBJ1-5
v_gene: TRBV7-6
d_gene: NA
abundance: many

CDR3aa: CASSETINEQFF
CDR3nt: TGTGCCAGCAGCGAAACAATCAATGAGCAGTTCTTC
j_gene: TRBJ2-1
v_gene: TRBV27
d_gene: NA
abundance: few

CDR3aa: CARSPRFPEAFF
CDR3nt: TGTGCCCGCAGCCCCCGGTTTCCTGAAGCTTTCTTT
j_gene: TRBJ1-1
v_gene: TRBV2
d_gene: NA
abundance: NA

CDR3aa: CASSLGESRETQYF
CDR3nt: TGTGCCAGCAGCTTGGGGGAGTCTAGGGAGACCCAGTACTTC
j_gene: TRBJ2-5
v_gene: TRBV13
d_gene: NA
abundance: NA

CDR3aa: CASSGTGTGLLKLFF
CDR3nt: TGTGCCAGCAGCGGAACCGGGACAGGTCTGCTCAAACTGTTTTTT
j_gene: TRBJ1-4
v_gene: TRBV5-6
d_gene: TRBD1
abundance: NA

CDR3aa: CSALIRILNYGYTF
CDR3nt: TGCAGTGCCCTCATACGGATCCTTAACTATGGCTACACCTTC
j_gene: TRBJ1-2
v_gene: TRBV20-1
d_gene: NA
abundance: many

CDR3aa: CASSEGGLQPQHF
CDR3nt: TGTGCCAGCAGTGAGGGGGGTCTGCAGCCCCAGCATTTT
j_gene: TRBJ1-5
v_gene: TRBV6-2/TRBV6-3
d_gene: NA
abundance: NA